The 8 T cell receptor beta chains in this list originate from one sample, sequenced in a study of PD-1 blockade in classical Hodgkin lymphoma. Every patient experienced relapse after autologous stem cell transplantation, and brentuximab vedotin exposure varied. Assay: immunoSEQ multiplex PCR; the TCRdb copy retains only in-frame clones and omits some. The repertoire consists of about 50,000 clones, with 73% occurring once and the leading ten covering approximately 10%. The starting material was peripheral blood mononuclear cells (PBMCs), obtained at baseline. The receptors derive from a human donor with classical Hodgkin lymphoma.

The V call is TRBV27, the J call TRBJ2-2; 8 bases match TRBD2. CDR1 MNHEY and CDR2 SMNVEV come from the germline V gene (reference sequence). V lost 5 bases to trimming and J lost 5 bases; unmatched junction nucleotides: 10. The CDR3 consists of 16 residues. The CDR3 sequence is CASSLQPGLDTGELFF. The CDR3 DNA follows: TGTGCCAGCAGTCTACAACCGGGACTAGATACCGGGGAGCTGTTTTTT.

This sequence joins TRBV5-1 and TRBJ2-3; the D gene is possibly TRBD1 (5 bases). Germline V gene sequence: CDR1 SGHRS, CDR2 YFSETQ. The CDR3 loop spans 14 amino acids. With 2 bases removed from V and 1 base from J, the gap between germline ends came to 8 bases. Here the CDR3 reads CASSFEGGTDTQYF. The DNA of the CDR3 is TGCGCCAGCAGCTTTGAAGGGGGCACAGATACGCAGTATTTT.

CDR3 in amino acids: CSVGTSGRAGANVLTF. The CDR3 DNA follows: TGCAGCGTCGGGACTAGCGGGAGGGCTGGGGCCAACGTCCTGACTTTC. This chain joins TRBV29-1 and TRBJ2-6; 16 bases fit TRBD2. Unmatched junction bases numbered 1, after V lost 6 bases and J lost 2 bases. The CDR3 has 16 residues. CDR1 SQVTM and CDR2 ANQGSEA come from the germline V gene.

This rearrangement joins TRBV4-2 to TRBJ1-4; 9 bases line up with TRBD1. CDR1 and CDR2 (germline): LGHNA, YNFKEQ. After removal of 2 bases from V and 7 bases from J, the junction contained 8 bases not matched to a gene. This CDR3 is 16 amino acids long. The CDR3 is CASSQSGDRVGEKLFF. DNA for the CDR3: TGTGCCAGCAGCCAATCCGGGGACAGGGTGGGTGAAAAACTGTTTTTT.

The genes are TRBV19 and TRBJ1-2; 9 positions match TRBD1. The CDR3 runs 15 residues. Germline assignment: CDR1 LNHDA and CDR2 SQIVND (reference sequence). V shed 5 bases, J shed 3 bases, and the junction held 7 bases outside the gene matches. The CDR3 spells CASSPMGQGDYGYTF. The CDR3 region has the DNA TGTGCCAGTAGTCCCATGGGACAGGGAGACTATGGCTACACCTTC.

This clone came up once. This sequence joins TRBV7-8 and TRBJ2-2; D is unresolved. The germline V and J ends were trimmed by 5 bases and 7 bases, with 8 bases remaining between them. Germline CDR1 and CDR2: SGHVS and FQNEAQ. The CDR3 sequence is 12 residues long. The CDR3 sequence: CASSLGHGELFF. CDR3 nucleotide sequence: TGTGCCAGCAGCCTCGGGCACGGGGAGCTGTTTTTT.

The J gene is TRBJ1-1, the V gene TRBV19; unclear D gene. The CDR3 runs to 14 residues. V was cut by 4 bases and J by 2 bases, with 11 bases left in between. Germline V gene lookup returns CDR1 LNHDA and CDR2 SQIVND (reference sequence). The CDR3 sequence is CASSTGYRNTEAFF. The CDR3 DNA follows: TGTGCCAGTAGTACTGGTTACAGAAACACTGAAGCTTTCTTT.

This chain links TRBV18 with TRBJ1-2; D ambiguous. CDR1 is KGHSH and CDR2 is LQKENI in the germline V gene. The CDR3 consists of 14 residues. Deletions cut 2 bases from V and 4 bases from J, with 11 bases between. The CDR3 protein is CASSPGQDSYGYTF. For the CDR3, the DNA is TGTGCCAGCTCACCAGGGCAAGATTCCTATGGCTACACCTTC.